This T cell receptor beta chain was captured by sequencing in a study of cytomegalovirus exposure and HLA in healthy donors. Study-level results: For presence/absence analyses, sequencing depth was assumed to be roughly uniform across donors. Cytomegalovirus status was reportedly diagnosed by the classifier with high specificity and sensitivity.

As regards this clone: Antigen specificity is unknown.

Germline loops: CDR1 MNHEY, CDR2 SVGAGI. V was clipped by 11 bases and J by 2 bases; unmatched bases: 3. This CDR3 spans 12 amino acids. PCR amplification relied on 60 Vbeta primers (plus 13 Jbeta primers). Here immunoSEQ multiplex PCR was the method, and the copy in TCRdb shows in-frame clones only, minus some. The top ten clones hold approximately 5.4% of a sample with about 100,000 clones, around 81% of them seen once. This clonotype was sampled from a man aged 40-55 years in good health and CMV-seropositive. Source material: PBMCs. The genes are TRBV6-5 and TRBJ1-3; 7 nucleotides match TRBD1. The CDR3 region is CAAQGAGNTIYF. The DNA for the CDR3 is TGTGCCGCCCAGGGGGCTGGAAACACCATATATTTT.